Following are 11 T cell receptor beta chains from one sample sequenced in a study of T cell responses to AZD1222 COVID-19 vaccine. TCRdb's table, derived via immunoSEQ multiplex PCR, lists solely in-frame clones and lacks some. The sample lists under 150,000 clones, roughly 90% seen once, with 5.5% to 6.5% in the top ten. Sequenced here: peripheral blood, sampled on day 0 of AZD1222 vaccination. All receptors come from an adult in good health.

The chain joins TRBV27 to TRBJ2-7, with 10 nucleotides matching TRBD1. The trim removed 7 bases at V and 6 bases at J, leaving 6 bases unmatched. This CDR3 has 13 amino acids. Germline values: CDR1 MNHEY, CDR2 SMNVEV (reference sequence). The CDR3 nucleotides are TGTGCCAGCACCACCGGGACAGGGGTCGAGCAGTACTTC. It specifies CASTTGTGVEQYF.

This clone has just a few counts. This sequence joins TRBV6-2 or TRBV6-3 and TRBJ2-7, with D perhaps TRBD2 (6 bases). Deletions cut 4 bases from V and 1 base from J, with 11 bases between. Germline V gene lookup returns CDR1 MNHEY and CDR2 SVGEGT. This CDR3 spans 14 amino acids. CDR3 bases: TGTGCCAGCAGTTTCAGCGGGCGGTCCTACGAGCAGTACTTC. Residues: CASSFSGRSYEQYF.

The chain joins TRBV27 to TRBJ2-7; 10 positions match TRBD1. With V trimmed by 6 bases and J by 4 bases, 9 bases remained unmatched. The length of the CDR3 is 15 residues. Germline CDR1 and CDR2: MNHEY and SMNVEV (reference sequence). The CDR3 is CASRPPGQGFYEQYF. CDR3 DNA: TGTGCCAGCAGGCCACCGGGACAGGGGTTTTACGAGCAGTACTTC.

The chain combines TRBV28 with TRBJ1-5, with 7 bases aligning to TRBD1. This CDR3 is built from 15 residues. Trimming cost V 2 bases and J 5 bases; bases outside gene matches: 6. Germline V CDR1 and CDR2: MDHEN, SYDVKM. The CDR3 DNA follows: TGTGCCAGCAGTTTAGGGGACAGATTATATCAGCCCCAGCATTTT. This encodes CASSLGDRLYQPQHF.

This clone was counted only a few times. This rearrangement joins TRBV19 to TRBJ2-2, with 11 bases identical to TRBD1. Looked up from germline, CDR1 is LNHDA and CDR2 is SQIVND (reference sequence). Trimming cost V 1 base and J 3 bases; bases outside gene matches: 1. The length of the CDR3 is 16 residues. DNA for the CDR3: TGTGCCAGTAGTATAGGGACAGGGGGCTACACCGGGGAGCTGTTTTTT. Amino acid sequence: CASSIGTGGYTGELFF.

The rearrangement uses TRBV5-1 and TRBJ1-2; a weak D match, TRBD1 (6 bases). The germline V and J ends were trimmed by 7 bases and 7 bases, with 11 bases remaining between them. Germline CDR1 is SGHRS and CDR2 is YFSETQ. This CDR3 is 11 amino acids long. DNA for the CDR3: TGCGCCAGCGGTCAGGGGAGTGGCTACACCTTC. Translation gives CASGQGSGYTF.

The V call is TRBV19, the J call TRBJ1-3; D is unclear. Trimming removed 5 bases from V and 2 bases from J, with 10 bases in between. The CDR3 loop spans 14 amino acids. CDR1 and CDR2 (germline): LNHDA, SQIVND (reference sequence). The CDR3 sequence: CASSPTGPGNTIYF. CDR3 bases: TGTGCCAGTAGTCCGACCGGCCCTGGAAACACCATATATTTT.

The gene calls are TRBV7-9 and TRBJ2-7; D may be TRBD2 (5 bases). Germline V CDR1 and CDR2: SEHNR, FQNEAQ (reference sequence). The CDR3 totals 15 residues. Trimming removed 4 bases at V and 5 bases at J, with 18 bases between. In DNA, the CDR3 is TGTGCCAGCAGCTCCTTTATTCGGGATCCCCACGAGCAGTACTTC. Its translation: CASSSFIRDPHEQYF.

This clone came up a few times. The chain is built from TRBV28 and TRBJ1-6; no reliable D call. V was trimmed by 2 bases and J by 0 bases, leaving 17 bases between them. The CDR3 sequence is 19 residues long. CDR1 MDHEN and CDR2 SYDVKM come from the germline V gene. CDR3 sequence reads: CASSLIVLPFSSYNSPLHF. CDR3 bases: TGTGCCAGCAGTTTAATTGTTCTTCCGTTTAGCTCCTATAATTCACCCCTCCACTTT.

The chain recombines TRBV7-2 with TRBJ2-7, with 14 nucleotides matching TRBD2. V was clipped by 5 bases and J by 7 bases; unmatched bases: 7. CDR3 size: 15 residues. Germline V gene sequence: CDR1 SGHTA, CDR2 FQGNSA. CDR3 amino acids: CASSLRLAGGEEQYF. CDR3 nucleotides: TGTGCCAGCAGCCTGAGACTAGCGGGAGGGGAGGAGCAGTACTTC.

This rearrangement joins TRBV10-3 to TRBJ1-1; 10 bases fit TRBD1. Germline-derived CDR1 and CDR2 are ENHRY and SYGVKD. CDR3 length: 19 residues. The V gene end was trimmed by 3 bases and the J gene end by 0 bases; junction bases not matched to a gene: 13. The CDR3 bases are TGTGCCATCAGTGATCAGGGGCTCAAGGACAGGGGGGTGAACACTGAAGCTTTCTTT. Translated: CAISDQGLKDRGVNTEAFF.